These T cell receptor beta chains were read from a single sample in a study of molecular identifiers for immune sequencing clone quantification. MiXCR, run by TCRdb on the PCR reads, gives a single entry per CDR3 protein. The data show about 640,000 distinct CDR3 sequences, roughly 21% seen once. The sample taken for sequencing was naive CD8+ T cells from blood, with Jurkat cell RNA spiked in. The receptor set was obtained from a human donor in good health. Some libraries in this study had Jurkat cell RNA spiked in. Each CDR3 is given with its conserved first and last residue. D genes are given only for firm matches. A row's size may be missing; if present it is once, few, many or a size class.

cdr3_aa,cdr3_nt,j_call,v_call,d_call,clone_size
CASSQDRTGYAEKLFF,TGCGCCAGCAGCCAAGATCGGACAGGGTACGCTGAAAAACTGTTTTTT,TRBJ1-4,TRBV4-3,TRBD1,-
CASSKYRAGTGAWGNEKLFF,TGTGCCAGCAGCAAATACAGAGCCGGGACAGGGGCCTGGGGTAATGAAAAACTGTTTTTT,TRBJ1-4,TRBV21-1,-,few
CASSLRAGGAAGELFF,TGTGCCAGCAGTTTACGGGCGGGGGGGGCGGCCGGGGAGCTGTTTTTT,TRBJ2-2,TRBV12-3/TRBV12-4,TRBD2,-
CASSLSGETTSINEKLFF,TGTGCCAGCAGCTTATCCGGGGAAACGACTAGTATTAATGAAAAACTGTTTTTT,TRBJ1-4,TRBV7-6,-,few
CAISELGSHSYEQYF,TGTGCCATCAGTGAGTTAGGAAGTCACTCCTACGAGCAGTACTTC,TRBJ2-7,TRBV10-3,-,few
CASSLVGNMNTEAFF,TGTGCCAGCAGTTTAGTTGGGAACATGAACACTGAAGCTTTCTTT,TRBJ1-1,TRBV27,-,many
CASRGHTTLSSYEQYF,TGCGCCAGCAGGGGGCATACGACGCTGAGCTCCTACGAGCAGTACTTC,TRBJ2-7,TRBV5-1,-,many
CASLSARQLTDTQYF,TGTGCCAGCCTTTCGGCCCGGCAACTCACAGATACGCAGTATTTT,TRBJ2-3,TRBV21-1,-,many
CSAREPSTSGYYEQYF,TGCAGTGCTAGAGAACCTAGCACGAGCGGGTACTACGAGCAGTACTTC,TRBJ2-7,TRBV20-1,-,many
CSARGPHSYEQYF,TGCAGTGCCCGAGGACCTCACTCCTACGAGCAGTACTTC,TRBJ2-7,TRBV20-1,-,many
CASSQDRTINQPQHF,TGCGCCAGCAGCCAAGATCGGACAATCAATCAGCCCCAGCATTTT,TRBJ1-5,TRBV4-1,-,-
CSALPEGYEQYF,TGCAGTGCTTTACCGGAGGGGTACGAGCAGTACTTC,TRBJ2-7,TRBV20-1,-,many
CAISARLAGDSYEQYF,TGTGCCATCAGTGCCCGACTAGCGGGGGACTCCTACGAGCAGTACTTC,TRBJ2-7,TRBV10-3,TRBD2,many
CASSRSPQDGDEKLFF,TGTGCCAGCAGCCGAAGCCCACAGGACGGGGATGAAAAACTGTTTTTT,TRBJ1-4,TRBV7-9,-,many
CASSHTSGLAGVVEQYF,TGTGCCAGTAGCCACACCTCCGGACTAGCGGGAGTAGTAGAGCAGTACTTC,TRBJ2-7,TRBV19,TRBD2,many
CATRTSGESTDTQYF,TGCGCCACCCGGACTAGCGGGGAGAGCACAGATACGCAGTATTTT,TRBJ2-3,TRBV5-1,TRBD2,many
CSARDSGVDSPLHF,TGCAGTGCTAGAGATTCAGGGGTGGATTCACCCCTCCACTTT,TRBJ1-6,TRBV20-1,-,few
CASSMDPENEQFF,TGTGCCAGCAGCATGGACCCAGAGAATGAGCAGTTCTTC,TRBJ2-1,TRBV7-9,-,few
CASSGQGRTDTQYF,TGTGCCAGCAGCGGACAGGGTAGGACAGATACGCAGTATTTT,TRBJ2-3,TRBV9,TRBD1,few
CSARGQGASTDTQYF,TGCAGTGCTAGAGGACAGGGGGCAAGCACAGATACGCAGTATTTT,TRBJ2-3,TRBV20-1,TRBD1,many
CASSYGVPTEAFF,TGTGCCAGCAGTTACGGGGTACCCACTGAAGCTTTCTTT,TRBJ1-1,TRBV6-6,-,many
CASSPAGQTNTDTQYF,TGTGCCAGCAGCCCCGCGGGACAGACCAACACAGATACGCAGTATTTT,TRBJ2-3,TRBV12-3/TRBV12-4,-,-
CASSKLYQVGTDTQYF,TGTGCCAGCAGTAAACTCTACCAGGTCGGCACAGATACGCAGTATTTT,TRBJ2-3,TRBV6-2/TRBV6-3,-,many
CASSLMTDLYQETQYF,TGTGCCAGCAGCTTAATGACAGATCTGTACCAAGAGACCCAGTACTTC,TRBJ2-5,TRBV7-9,-,many
CASSYPLAGVRGDTQYF,TGTGCCAGCAGTTACCCTCTAGCGGGGGTCCGGGGAGATACGCAGTATTTT,TRBJ2-3,TRBV6-2/TRBV6-3,TRBD2,-
CASSYRDSHRKINANTGELFF,TGTGCCAGCAGTTACCGGGACAGTCACCGAAAAATAAACGCGAACACCGGGGAGCTGTTTTTT,TRBJ2-2,TRBV6-2/TRBV6-3,TRBD1,many
CASSTQDTLDTQYF,TGTGCCAGCAGCACACAGGACACCTTAGATACGCAGTATTTT,TRBJ2-3,TRBV28,-,many
CASSYYPGSGVVIQYF,TGTGCCAGCAGTTACTACCCGGGAAGCGGGGTAGTCATTCAGTACTTC,TRBJ2-4,TRBV6-2/TRBV6-3,TRBD2,-
CASSYSSSLNPSGYTF,TGTGCCAGCAGTTACTCGAGTTCCCTGAATCCTAGTGGCTACACCTTC,TRBJ1-2,TRBV6-6,-,many
CASSTNREYTGELFF,TGTGCCAGCAGCACCAACCGGGAGTACACCGGGGAGCTGTTTTTT,TRBJ2-2,TRBV5-6,-,many
CASSLTDGDYEGELFF,TGTGCCAGCAGTTTGACAGACGGGGATTACGAGGGGGAGCTGTTTTTT,TRBJ2-2,TRBV7-8,-,-
CAISDPLGGTEAFF,TGTGCCATCAGTGATCCCCTGGGGGGCACTGAAGCTTTCTTT,TRBJ1-1,TRBV10-3,-,-
CASSPSSGRGEKLFF,TGTGCCAGCAGCCCCAGTTCAGGGCGTGGGGAAAAACTGTTTTTT,TRBJ1-4,TRBV5-6,-,few
CASGGGTGHVEQYF,TGTGCCAGTGGAGGGGGGACAGGCCATGTCGAGCAGTACTTC,TRBJ2-7,TRBV19,TRBD1,-
CASSYSPGAFSEQYF,TGTGCCAGCAGTTACTCGCCAGGGGCCTTTTCAGAGCAGTACTTC,TRBJ2-7,TRBV6-5,-,-
CATSRVGGQPNTEAFF,TGTGCCACCAGCAGAGTAGGTGGACAGCCGAACACTGAAGCTTTCTTT,TRBJ1-1,TRBV15,-,many
CAGSERVIGYGYTF,TGTGCCGGCAGTGAACGGGTTATTGGGTATGGCTACACCTTC,TRBJ1-2,TRBV2,-,-
CSAELSGTGANYRTDTQYF,TGCAGTGCTGAACTCTCCGGGACAGGGGCGAACTATCGCACAGATACGCAGTATTTT,TRBJ2-3,TRBV20-1,TRBD1,-
CATKFRGDRGLQYF,TGTGCCACAAAATTCCGGGGAGACAGGGGGTTGCAGTACTTC,TRBJ2-7,TRBV19,TRBD1,-
CASSTLDGAYEQYF,TGTGCCAGCAGTACCCTTGACGGAGCCTACGAGCAGTACTTC,TRBJ2-7,TRBV14,-,many
CASSPFNYGYTF,TGTGCCAGCAGCCCATTTAACTATGGCTACACCTTC,TRBJ1-2,TRBV7-9,-,many
CSAPGQLDYEQYF,TGCAGTGCCCCGGGGCAGTTGGACTACGAGCAGTACTTC,TRBJ2-7,TRBV20-1,-,many
CATSRWATGLDEKLFF,TGTGCCACCAGCAGATGGGCCACCGGGTTGGATGAAAAACTGTTTTTT,TRBJ1-4,TRBV15,-,-
CASSQDRVPRDSPLHF,TGTGCCAGCAGCCAAGATAGGGTCCCCCGCGATTCACCCCTCCACTTT,TRBJ1-6,TRBV3-1,-,many
CASSTWDSPTGETQYF,TGTGCCAGCAGCACTTGGGACTCACCCACGGGAGAGACCCAGTACTTC,TRBJ2-5,TRBV7-2,-,many
CASSGDRAEAGNTIYF,TGTGCCAGCAGTGGTGACAGGGCAGAAGCTGGAAACACCATATATTTT,TRBJ1-3,TRBV2,TRBD1,few
CSATDISSGANVLTF,TGCAGTGCTACGGATATATCCTCTGGGGCCAACGTCCTGACTTTC,TRBJ2-6,TRBV20-1,-,many
CASSLFKPTNEKLFF,TGTGCCAGCAGTTTATTCAAACCAACTAATGAAAAACTGTTTTTT,TRBJ1-4,TRBV12-3/TRBV12-4,-,-
CASSLAVGDYEQYF,TGCGCCAGCAGCTTGGCCGTAGGGGACTACGAGCAGTACTTC,TRBJ2-7,TRBV5-1,-,few
CASSYLRGTGELFF,TGTGCCAGCAGTTACCTCCGGGGCACCGGGGAGCTGTTTTTT,TRBJ2-2,TRBV6-5,-,many
CASSIRAPGYEQYF,TGTGCCAGCAGTATCAGGGCCCCGGGCTACGAGCAGTACTTC,TRBJ2-7,TRBV27,-,many
CASSFDERYEQYF,TGTGCCAGCAGTTTTGACGAGAGGTACGAGCAGTACTTC,TRBJ2-7,TRBV6-6,-,many
CASSQPRAPHEQYF,TGTGCCAGCAGCCAACCCCGGGCCCCCCACGAGCAGTACTTC,TRBJ2-7,TRBV4-2,-,many
CSARDTGLNTGELFF,TGCAGTGCTAGAGATACGGGACTAAACACCGGGGAGCTGTTTTTT,TRBJ2-2,TRBV20-1,TRBD2,many